The following is a T cell receptor beta chain sequence with its context. Its antigen is currently unknown. Germline loops: CDR1 SEHNR, CDR2 FQNEAQ (reference sequence). Trimming removed 5 bases from V and 0 bases from J, with 17 bases in between. The CDR3 has 17 residues. In the PCR, 60 Vbeta and 13 Jbeta primers were used. Assay: immunoSEQ multiplex PCR; the TCRdb copy retains only in-frame clones and omits some. This table holds 150,000 to 200,000 clones. This sample was taken from a study of cytomegalovirus exposure and HLA in healthy donors. Overall study findings and caveats: Among the CMV-associated chains, three were confirmed in vitro as specific for CMV antigens.

The TCR sequence derives from a man younger than 40 in good health and CMV-seronegative. Input material: PBMCs. The chain employs TRBV7-9 and TRBJ2-1; D unclear. In nucleotides, the CDR3 is TGTGCCAGCAGCCCCCTGATATTGTCCAGCTCCTACAATGAGCAGTTCTTC. This gives the protein CASSPLILSSSYNEQFF.